Listed below are T cell receptor beta chains from one sample, sequenced in a study of cytomegalovirus exposure and HLA in healthy donors. Clones were read by immunoSEQ multiplex PCR, and TCRdb kept only the in-frame ones, dropping some. Of approximately 190,000 clones detected, roughly 80% appear once; the ten largest clones hold around 2.5%. The sequenced sample was PBMCs. Receptors originate from a woman aged 45-65 years in good health and CMV-seropositive. Each CDR3 is given with its conserved first and last residue.

>TRBV5-6|TRBJ2-2
CASSWDRWSGELFF
>TRBV7-6|TRBJ2-7
CASSDTGGSHYEQYF
>TRBV7-9|TRBJ2-6
CASSLESPSGANVLTF
>TRBV18|TRBJ2-1
CASSPGQSSYNEQFF
>TRBV2|TRBJ2-5
CASSKLDSNQETQYF
>TRBV6-6|TRBJ1-4
CASSYHQGGEKLFF
>TRBV5-1|TRBJ2-4
CASSLGQAKNIQYF
>TRBV6-1|TRBJ2-2
CASRNSGVGGELFF
>TRBV6-6|TRBJ2-5
CASSRQGQMPQYF
>TRBV6-4|TRBJ2-7
CASSDSGRAPYEQYF
>TRBV14|TRBJ1-1
CASSPQGPNTEAFF
>TRBV28|TRBJ1-4
CASTSSGGGNEKLFF
>TRBV27|TRBJ1-3
CASSLRSSGNTIYF
>TRBV11-1|TRBJ2-3
CASSFPVVEDTQYF
>TRBV6-5|TRBJ2-5
CASSPTRTETQYF
>TRBV6-5|TRBJ2-5
CASSIGGRETQYF
>TRBV11-2|TRBJ2-1
CASSSQGDEQFF
>TRBV19|TRBJ2-1
CASSRLAGVSYNEQFF
>TRBV5-1|TRBJ1-1
CASSTGQLNTEAFF
>TRBV27|TRBJ1-6
CASSYQGPNSPLHF
>TRBV6-5|TRBJ2-7
CASSYSIYEQYF
>TRBV7-9|TRBJ1-2
CASSDVVQGGGYTF
>TRBV29-1|TRBJ2-1
CSVETGTSYNEQFF
>TRBV6-5|TRBJ1-5
CATYQGGNQPQHF
>TRBV12-5|TRBJ2-1
CASGLGLGGSYNEQFF
>TRBV5-5|TRBJ1-2
CASSLLGGAGGYGYTF
>TRBV7-9|TRBJ2-3
CASSPTSGGIDTQYF
>TRBV9|TRBJ2-2
CASSVVSGGAGTGELFF
>TRBV10-3|TRBJ2-7
CAISEDRDSSYEQYF
>TRBV13|TRBJ1-2
CASSRTGPLGYGYTF
>TRBV9|TRBJ1-2
CASSVAGGDYGYTF
>TRBV5-1|TRBJ1-2
CASSAMTGAAGYTF
>TRBV6-5|TRBJ1-2
CASSYGGRNYGYTF
>TRBV9|TRBJ2-3
CASSRAAQSTDTQYF
>TRBV7-2|TRBJ2-3
CASSLGGGRTDTQYF
>TRBV7-3|TRBJ2-2
CASSRDRVTNTGELFF
>TRBV9|TRBJ2-2
CASSPRWGVDGELFF
>TRBV19|TRBJ2-1
CASSASGREGLYNEQFF
>TRBV4-1|TRBJ2-6
CASSLQSRDRTGANVLTF
>TRBV27|TRBJ1-5
CASSRDRAEPQHF
>TRBV30|TRBJ1-3
CAWTDLFSGNTIYF
>TRBV15|TRBJ2-1
CATSRPSGGAYNEQFF
>TRBV2|TRBJ1-6
CASSQGKIDNSPLHF
>TRBV5-1|TRBJ1-3
CASSTSGGDGNTIYF
>TRBV2|TRBJ2-5
CASRRLAEETQYF
>TRBV29-1|TRBJ2-7
CSVEFLGTLNF
>TRBV2|TRBJ1-1
CASRKEGAEAFF
>TRBV5-1|TRBJ1-1
CASRRDSVQNTEAFF
>TRBV30|TRBJ1-1
CAWEPGTEAFF
>TRBV7-9|TRBJ1-6
CSSSSQDRNSPLHF